Following are 2 T cell receptor beta chains from one sample sequenced in a study of CD8+CD57+ T cells in acquired aplastic anemia. The sequenced patients had an expansion of CD8+CD57+ cells seen by flow cytometry. It was genomic DNA that served as the template for profiling TCR beta VDJ and CDR3. TCRdb recomputed calls from the reads with MiXCR, one row per CDR3 protein. This table has about 150,000 distinct CDR3 sequences, approximately 52% appearing once. The sample comprised sorted CD4+, CD8+, or CD8+CD57+ T cells (not recorded which) from PBMCs. These receptors originate from a human donor with aplastic anemia.

CDR3 nucleotide sequence: TGTGCCATCAGTGAGTCCGGACTAGCGGAAGGTCTCTATCCCTACGAGCAGTACTTC. It codes for CAISESGLAEGLYPYEQYF. V and J are TRBV10-3 and TRBJ2-7; 10 bases agree with TRBD2. The J segment lost 2 bases and the V segment lost 0 bases, leaving 13 bases of the junction unmatched. The CDR3 has 19 amino acids. CDR1 ENHRY and CDR2 SYGVKD come from the germline V gene.

This clonotype was found many times. The chain carries TRBV14 and TRBJ2-1; 8 bases align to TRBD2. V dropped 1 base and J dropped 4; count of bases not matched to a gene: 15. This CDR3 has 19 residues. CDR1 SGHDN and CDR2 FVKESK come from the germline V gene. The chain's CDR3 is CASSQVPHSGGPRYNEQFF. The CDR3 coding sequence is TGTGCCAGCAGCCAAGTACCACACTCGGGGGGGCCACGATACAATGAGCAGTTCTTC.